A selection of T cell receptor beta chains follows, all from one sample in a study of T cell responses to AZD1222 COVID-19 vaccine. Clones were read by immunoSEQ multiplex PCR, and TCRdb kept only the in-frame ones, dropping some. Of 150,000 or so clones in the sample, about 91% were seen once. The material was peripheral blood, obtained 28 days after the second AZD1222 dose. The receptor source for this set is an adult who received the AZD1222 COVID-19 vaccine. The CDR3 runs from the conserved cysteine through the conserved F or W. The D gene is left open where the match is weak. Expanded clones get a size class; other rows say once, few or many, or leave the size out.

TRBD1,TRBJ1-5,NA,15,TRBV6-5,CASSAGTGASQPQHF,TGTGCCAGCAGCGCCGGGACAGGGGCGAGTCAGCCCCAGCATTTT
NA,TRBJ1-1,NA,14,TRBV5-1,CASSLTGQNTEAFF,TGCGCCAGCAGCTTGACAGGTCAGAACACTGAAGCTTTCTTT
NA,TRBJ1-5,NA,13,TRBV10-3,CSGGGPNNQPQHF,TGTTCGGGAGGGGGACCGAACAATCAGCCCCAGCATTTT
NA,TRBJ2-1,NA,14,TRBV4-2,CASSQGVSPNEQFF,TGTGCCAGCAGCCAGGGGGTATCCCCTAATGAGCAGTTCTTC
TRBD1,TRBJ1-2,NA,15,TRBV6-5,CASRPTGGAERSYTF,TGTGCCAGCAGGCCGACAGGGGGCGCTGAAAGGAGCTACACCTTC
NA,TRBJ2-7,once,16,TRBV3-1/TRBV3-2,CASSQNGAYATYEQYF,TGTGCCAGCAGCCAAAATGGGGCCTACGCAACCTACGAGCAGTACTTC
NA,TRBJ1-1,NA,17,TRBV21-1,CASSKAHRVSENTEAFF,TGTGCCAGCAGCAAAGCGCACAGGGTCTCGGAGAACACTGAAGCTTTCTTT
NA,TRBJ2-3,NA,15,TRBV5-4,CASSSGARSTDTQYF,TGTGCCAGCAGCTCGGGGGCTAGGAGCACAGATACGCAGTATTTT
TRBD1,TRBJ1-2,NA,14,TRBV5-8,CASSHGQGAGGYTF,TGTGCCAGCAGTCACGGACAGGGGGCAGGAGGCTACACCTTC
NA,TRBJ2-1,NA,15,TRBV12-5,CASGLYVGSYNEQFF,TGTGCTAGTGGTTTGTATGTGGGATCCTACAATGAGCAGTTCTTC
NA,TRBJ2-7,NA,14,TRBV6-5,CASRATGSVYEQYF,TGTGCCAGCAGAGCCACAGGGTCGGTCTACGAGCAGTACTTC
NA,TRBJ2-7,NA,10,TRBV2,CASSEGTYLF,TGTGCCAGCAGTGAAGGGACTTATCTATTC
TRBD1,TRBJ1-1,NA,18,TRBV19,CASRPLMAGGRMNTEAFF,TGTGCCAGTAGACCCCTCATGGCAGGGGGCAGGATGAACACTGAAGCTTTCTTT
NA,TRBJ2-7,NA,14,TRBV5-1,CASSQDTSSYEQYF,TGCGCCAGCAGCCAGGACACCTCATCCTACGAGCAGTACTTC
NA,TRBJ2-5,NA,14,TRBV5-4,CASSFSGGWETQYF,TGTGCCAGCAGCTTCTCAGGGGGGTGGGAGACCCAGTACTTC
NA,TRBJ1-4,NA,17,TRBV30,CAWSPSGTPATNEKLFF,TGTGCCTGGAGTCCTTCCGGGACACCCGCAACTAATGAAAAACTGTTTTTT
TRBD2,TRBJ2-2,few,16,TRBV9,CASSLAEGLNTGELFF,TGTGCCAGCAGCCTAGCGGAGGGGCTGAACACCGGGGAGCTGTTTTTT
NA,TRBJ1-1,NA,13,TRBV27,CASKITGNTEAFF,TGTGCCAGCAAAATCACAGGAAACACTGAAGCTTTCTTT
TRBD1,TRBJ1-2,NA,15,TRBV10-3,CAITQVQGALGGYTF,TGTGCCATCACCCAAGTACAGGGGGCGCTCGGGGGCTACACCTTC
NA,TRBJ2-6,NA,14,TRBV2,CASQGLRGANVLTF,TGTGCCAGCCAGGGTCTCCGGGGGGCCAACGTCCTGACTTTC
TRBD2,TRBJ2-5,NA,14,TRBV9,CASRRLAGTETQYF,TGTGCCAGCAGGAGACTAGCGGGGACGGAGACCCAGTACTTC
NA,TRBJ2-2,NA,15,TRBV20-1,CSASAWQTNTGELFF,TGCAGTGCTAGTGCTTGGCAGACTAACACCGGGGAGCTGTTTTTT
TRBD2,TRBJ2-7,NA,14,TRBV13,CASAPGGLSYEQYF,TGTGCCAGCGCGCCGGGGGGGTTGTCCTACGAGCAGTACTTC
NA,TRBJ1-2,NA,18,TRBV15,CATSRDRGQELINYGYTF,TGTGCCACCAGCAGAGATAGGGGTCAGGAACTTATTAACTATGGCTACACCTTC
NA,TRBJ1-4,NA,15,TRBV6-5,CASSYSRGENEKLFF,TGTGCCAGCAGTTACTCGAGAGGGGAGAATGAAAAACTGTTTTTT
NA,TRBJ2-2,NA,15,TRBV19,CASSIGGVDTGELFF,TGTGCCAGTAGTATTGGGGGTGTGGACACCGGGGAGCTGTTTTTT
NA,TRBJ1-1,NA,13,TRBV24-1,CATSDRGGGGAFF,TGTGCCACCAGTGACCGAGGAGGGGGGGGAGCTTTCTTT
NA,TRBJ1-1,few,13,TRBV19,CASSSDGHLEAFF,TGTGCCAGTAGTAGCGACGGACACCTTGAAGCTTTCTTT
NA,TRBJ2-7,NA,14,TRBV30,CAWSVGGITYEQYF,TGTGCCTGGAGTGTTGGTGGGATTACCTACGAGCAGTACTTC
NA,TRBJ1-3,once,17,TRBV5-1,CASSLSAGKESGNTIYF,TGCGCCAGCAGCTTGAGCGCAGGGAAGGAGTCTGGAAACACCATATATTTT
NA,TRBJ1-4,NA,14,TRBV4-1,CASSQDPQGEKLFF,TGCGCCAGCAGCCAAGATCCGCAAGGGGAGAAACTGTTTTTT
NA,TRBJ2-2,NA,16,TRBV7-8,CASIVGGNLYTGELFF,TGTGCCAGCATCGTCGGGGGAAACCTATACACCGGGGAGCTGTTTTTT
NA,TRBJ1-2,NA,12,TRBV5-4,CASSLDGYGYTF,TGTGCCAGCAGCTTGGACGGTTATGGCTACACCTTC
TRBD1,TRBJ2-3,NA,15,TRBV7-9,CASSSPGQGGDTQYF,TGTGCCAGCAGCTCGCCGGGACAGGGTGGAGATACGCAGTATTTT
NA,TRBJ1-4,NA,14,TRBV19,CASSPTATNEKLFF,TGTGCCAGTAGCCCAACTGCAACTAATGAAAAACTGTTTTTT
NA,TRBJ1-1,NA,15,TRBV4-1,CASSHPAGVDTEAFF,TGCGCCAGCAGCCACCCTGCGGGGGTAGACACTGAAGCTTTCTTT
NA,TRBJ2-5,NA,15,TRBV5-6,CASSLYDSHPETQYF,TGTGCCAGCAGCCTATACGACAGTCACCCGGAGACCCAGTACTTC
TRBD1,TRBJ1-2,NA,14,TRBV19,CASRGQGRDYGYTF,TGTGCCAGTAGAGGACAGGGTCGAGATTATGGCTACACCTTC
NA,TRBJ2-1,NA,12,TRBV19,CASSGVHNEQFF,TGTGCCAGTAGCGGTGTTCACAATGAGCAGTTCTTC
NA,TRBJ2-6,NA,18,TRBV7-9,CASSAGPRAGSGANVLTF,TGTGCCAGCAGCGCGGGCCCAAGGGCGGGGTCTGGGGCCAACGTCCTGACTTTC
TRBD2,TRBJ2-1,few,15,TRBV4-1,CASSEGLAGRDEQFF,TGCGCCAGCAGCGAGGGACTAGCGGGACGGGATGAGCAGTTCTTC
NA,TRBJ1-1,NA,12,TRBV4-3,CASSQVTGEAFF,TGCGCCAGCAGCCAAGTTACAGGAGAAGCTTTCTTT
TRBD1,TRBJ2-7,NA,14,TRBV18,CASSADRGTYEQYF,TGTGCCAGCTCGGCGGACAGGGGGACCTACGAGCAGTACTTC
NA,TRBJ1-2,NA,13,TRBV6-5,CASRGGGEGGYTF,TGTGCCAGCAGAGGTGGAGGGGAAGGTGGCTACACCTTC
NA,TRBJ1-4,once,15,TRBV27,CASSPNGQRAEKLFF,TGTGCCAGCAGTCCAAACGGACAGCGGGCGGAAAAACTGTTTTTT
NA,TRBJ2-3,NA,11,TRBV20-1,CSASLVETQYF,TGCAGTGCTAGTTTGGTGGAGACGCAGTATTTT
TRBD1,TRBJ2-1,once,14,TRBV2,CASRERDSYNEQFF,TGTGCCAGCAGAGAAAGGGACAGCTACAATGAGCAGTTCTTC
NA,TRBJ1-1,once,13,TRBV9,CASRAPPGAEAFF,TGTGCCAGCCGAGCGCCCCCGGGCGCTGAAGCTTTCTTT
NA,TRBJ1-3,once,14,TRBV13,CASSLTGIGNTIYF,TGTGCCAGCAGCTTAACCGGGATCGGGAACACCATATATTTT
NA,TRBJ1-3,NA,13,TRBV4-2,CASSQDVGNTIYF,TGTGCCAGCAGCCAAGACGTAGGGAACACCATATATTTT
TRBD1,TRBJ1-4,few,15,TRBV5-6,CASSLPGQGAEKLFF,TGTGCCAGCAGCCTTCCGGGACAGGGGGCGGAAAAACTGTTTTTT
NA,TRBJ1-6,NA,13,TRBV6-1,CASSELQNSPLHF,TGTGCCAGCAGTGAGTTGCAGAATTCACCCCTCCACTTT
NA,TRBJ2-3,NA,15,TRBV7-6,CASSFSERATHTQYF,TGTGCCAGCAGCTTCTCGGAACGGGCTACCCATACGCAGTATTTT
NA,TRBJ1-2,NA,16,TRBV7-9,CASSFSSAGPDYGYTF,TGTGCCAGCAGCTTCTCCTCGGCAGGGCCGGACTATGGCTACACCTTC
NA,TRBJ1-1,NA,14,TRBV7-9,CASSLSGLNTEAFF,TGTGCCAGCAGCTTGTCGGGGTTGAACACTGAAGCTTTCTTT
TRBD1,TRBJ1-2,NA,17,TRBV18,CASSKEAAGQGARGYTF,TGTGCCAGCTCCAAAGAAGCGGCGGGACAGGGGGCGCGAGGCTACACCTTC
TRBD1,TRBJ1-4,NA,15,TRBV10-3,CAISAGQGGSEKLFF,TGTGCCATCAGTGCGGGACAGGGGGGATCTGAAAAACTGTTTTTT
NA,TRBJ2-3,NA,15,TRBV7-2,CASSPPPVGTDTQYF,TGTGCCAGCAGCCCCCCGCCGGTTGGCACAGATACGCAGTATTTT